This T cell receptor (beta chain) is from a study of blood T cells in healthy people across ages. Through a sample-barcoded 5' primer and a J-beta primer mix, a second PCR was run for about 6 to 11 cycles. TCRdb reprocessed the 5' RACE reads via MiXCR and lists one record per CDR3 protein. Of about 780,000 distinct CDR3 sequences in the sample, about 47% were seen once. Investigators took approximately 9.4 milliliters of peripheral blood from every donor. A minimum of 5 micrograms of total RNA was extracted per sample. This receptor was obtained from a man at least 80 years old in good health. Sequenced input: blood.

The CDR3 here is CASSQRTGIDEQFF. CDR3 DNA sequence: TGTGCCAGCAGCCAACGAACAGGGATTGATGAGCAGTTCTTC. The V and J genes are TRBV3-1 and TRBJ2-1; tentatively, D is TRBD1 (6 bases). The germline CDR1 and CDR2 sequences are LGHDT and YNNKEL (reference sequence). V lost 2 bases and J lost 8, with 13 bases in between. The CDR3 extends over 14 amino acids.